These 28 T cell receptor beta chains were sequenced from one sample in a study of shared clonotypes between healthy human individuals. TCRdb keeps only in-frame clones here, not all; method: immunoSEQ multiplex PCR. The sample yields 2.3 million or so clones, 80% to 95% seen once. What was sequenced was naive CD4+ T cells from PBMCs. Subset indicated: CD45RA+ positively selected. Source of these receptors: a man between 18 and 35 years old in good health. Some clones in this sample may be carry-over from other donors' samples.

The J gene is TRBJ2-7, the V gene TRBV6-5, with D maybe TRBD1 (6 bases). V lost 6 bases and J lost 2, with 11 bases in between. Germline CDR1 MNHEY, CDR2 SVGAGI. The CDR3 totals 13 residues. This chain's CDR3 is CASRKTGTYEQYF. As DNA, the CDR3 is TGTGCCAGCAGGAAGACAGGCACCTACGAGCAGTACTTC.

The CDR3 is CASRHGQGREETQYF. CDR3 coding DNA: TGTGCCAGCAGACACGGACAGGGAAGGGAAGAGACCCAGTACTTC. The chain uses TRBV11-2 and TRBJ2-5; TRBD1 agrees at 8 bases. The ends lost 6 bases at V and 3 bases at J; junction bases unmatched: 9. This CDR3 contains 15 residues. Germline assignment: CDR1 SGHAT and CDR2 FQNNGV. Complete variable domain (other parts from reference TRBV11-2 and TRBJ2-5): EAGVAQSPRYKIIEKRQSVAFWCNPISGHATLYWYQQILGQGPKLLIQFQNNGVVDDSQLPKDRFSAERLKGVDSTLKIQPAKLEDSAVYLCASRHGQGREETQYFGPGTRLLVL.

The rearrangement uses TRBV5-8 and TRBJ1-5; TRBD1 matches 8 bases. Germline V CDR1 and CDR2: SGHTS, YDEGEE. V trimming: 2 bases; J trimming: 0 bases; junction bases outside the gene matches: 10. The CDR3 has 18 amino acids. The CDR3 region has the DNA TGTGCCAGCAGCTTTGACAGGGGAGGGATCTATAGCAATCAGCCCCAGCATTTT. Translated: CASSFDRGGIYSNQPQHF.

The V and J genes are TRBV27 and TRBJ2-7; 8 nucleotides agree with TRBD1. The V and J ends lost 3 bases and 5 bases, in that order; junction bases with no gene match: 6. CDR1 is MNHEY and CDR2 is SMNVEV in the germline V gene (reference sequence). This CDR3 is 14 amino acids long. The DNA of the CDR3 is TGTGCCAGCAGTTTCCAGGGGGCTGGGGACGAGCAGTACTTC. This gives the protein CASSFQGAGDEQYF.

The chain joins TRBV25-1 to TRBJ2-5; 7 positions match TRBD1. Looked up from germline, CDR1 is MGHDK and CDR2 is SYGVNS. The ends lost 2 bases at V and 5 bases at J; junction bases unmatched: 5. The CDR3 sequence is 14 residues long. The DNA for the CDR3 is TGTGCCAGCAGTGAAGCAGGGGGTCTTGAGACCCAGTACTTC. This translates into CASSEAGGLETQYF.

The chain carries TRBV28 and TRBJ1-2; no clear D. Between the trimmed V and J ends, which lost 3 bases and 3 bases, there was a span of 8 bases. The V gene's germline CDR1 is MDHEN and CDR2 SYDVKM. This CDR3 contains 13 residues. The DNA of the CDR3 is TGTGCCAGCAGTTTGCGGACGCACTATGGCTACACCTTC. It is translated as CASSLRTHYGYTF.

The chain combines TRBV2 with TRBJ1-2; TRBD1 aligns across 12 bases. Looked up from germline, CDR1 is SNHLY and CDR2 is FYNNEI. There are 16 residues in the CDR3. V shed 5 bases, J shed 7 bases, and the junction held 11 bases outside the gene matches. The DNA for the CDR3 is TGTGCCAGCAGTAATCTTCGGGACAGGGGGCGGTCTGGCTACACCTTC. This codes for CASSNLRDRGRSGYTF.

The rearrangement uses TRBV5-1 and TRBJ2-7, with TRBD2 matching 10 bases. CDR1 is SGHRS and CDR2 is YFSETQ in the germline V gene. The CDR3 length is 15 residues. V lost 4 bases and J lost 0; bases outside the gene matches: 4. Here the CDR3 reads CASSRGTSASYEQYF. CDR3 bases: TGCGCCAGCAGCCGGGGGACTAGCGCCTCCTACGAGCAGTACTTC.

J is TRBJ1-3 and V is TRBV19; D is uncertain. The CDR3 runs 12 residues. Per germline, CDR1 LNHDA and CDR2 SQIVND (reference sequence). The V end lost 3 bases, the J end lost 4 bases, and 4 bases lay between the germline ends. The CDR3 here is CASSMTGNTIYF. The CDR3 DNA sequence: TGTGCCAGTAGTATGACAGGAAACACCATATATTTT.

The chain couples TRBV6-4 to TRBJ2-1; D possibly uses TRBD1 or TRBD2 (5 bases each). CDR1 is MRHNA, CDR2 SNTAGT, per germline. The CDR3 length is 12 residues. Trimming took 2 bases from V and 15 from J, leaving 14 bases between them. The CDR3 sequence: CASSDVRGERFF. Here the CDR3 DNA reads TGTGCCAGCAGTGACGTGAGGGGAGAACGGTTCTTC.

CDR3 amino acids: CASKGREGTEAFF. CDR3 nucleotide sequence: TGTGCCTCGAAGGGTAGGGAGGGAACTGAAGCTTTCTTT. The chain is built from TRBV5-6 and TRBJ1-1, with D unresolved. In germline, CDR1 is SGHDT, CDR2 YYEEEE. V was cut by 10 bases and J by 5 bases, with 18 bases left in between. The CDR3 spans 13 residues.

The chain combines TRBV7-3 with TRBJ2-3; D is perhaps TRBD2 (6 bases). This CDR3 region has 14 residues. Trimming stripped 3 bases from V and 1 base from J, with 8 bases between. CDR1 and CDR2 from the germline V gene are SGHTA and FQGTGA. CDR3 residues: CASSLGTGTDTQYF. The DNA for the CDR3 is TGTGCCAGCAGCTTGGGGACTGGCACAGATACGCAGTATTTT.

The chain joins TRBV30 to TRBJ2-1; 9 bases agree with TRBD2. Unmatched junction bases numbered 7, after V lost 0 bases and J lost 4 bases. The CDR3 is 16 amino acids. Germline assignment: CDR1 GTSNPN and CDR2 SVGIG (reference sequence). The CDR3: CAWSVRDSGRYNEQFF. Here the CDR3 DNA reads TGTGCCTGGAGTGTACGAGATAGCGGGAGATACAATGAGCAGTTCTTC.

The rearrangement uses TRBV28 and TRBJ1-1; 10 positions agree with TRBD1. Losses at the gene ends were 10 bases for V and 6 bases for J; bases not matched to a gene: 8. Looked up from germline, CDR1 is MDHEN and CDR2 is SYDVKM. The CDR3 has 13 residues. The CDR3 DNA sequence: TGTGCCACCGGGGGACAGGGGAGGCCTGAAGCTTTCTTT. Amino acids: CATGGQGRPEAFF.

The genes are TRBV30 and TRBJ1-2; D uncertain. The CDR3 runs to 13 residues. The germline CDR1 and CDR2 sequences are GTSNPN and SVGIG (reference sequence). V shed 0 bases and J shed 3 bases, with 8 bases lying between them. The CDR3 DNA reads TGTGCCTGGAGTGTACAGAGATACTATGGCTACACCTTC. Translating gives CAWSVQRYYGYTF.

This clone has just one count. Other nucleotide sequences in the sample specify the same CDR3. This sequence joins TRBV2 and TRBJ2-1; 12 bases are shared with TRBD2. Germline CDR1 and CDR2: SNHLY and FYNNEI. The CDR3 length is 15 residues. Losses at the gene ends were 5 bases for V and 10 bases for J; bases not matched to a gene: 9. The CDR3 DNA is TGTGCCAGCAGTAGACTAGCGGGAGTGGGGGGGGAGCAGTTCTTC. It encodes CASSRLAGVGGEQFF.

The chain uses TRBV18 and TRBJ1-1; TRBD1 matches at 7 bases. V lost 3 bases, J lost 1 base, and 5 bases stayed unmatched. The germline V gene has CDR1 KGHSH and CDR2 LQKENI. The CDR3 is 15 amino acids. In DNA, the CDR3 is TGTGCCAGCTCACCCATGACAGGGAGGAACACTGAAGCTTTCTTT. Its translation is CASSPMTGRNTEAFF.

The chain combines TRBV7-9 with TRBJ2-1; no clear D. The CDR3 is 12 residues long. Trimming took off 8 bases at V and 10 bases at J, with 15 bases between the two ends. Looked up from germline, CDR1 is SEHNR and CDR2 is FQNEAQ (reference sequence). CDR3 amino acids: CASLGTFDEQFF. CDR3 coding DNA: TGTGCCAGCCTGGGCACTTTTGACGAGCAGTTCTTC.

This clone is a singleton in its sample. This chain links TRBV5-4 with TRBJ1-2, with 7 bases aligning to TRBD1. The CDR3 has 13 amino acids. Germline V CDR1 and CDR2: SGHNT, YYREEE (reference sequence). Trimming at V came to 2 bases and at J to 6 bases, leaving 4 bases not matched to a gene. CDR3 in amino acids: CASSFLTGNGYTF. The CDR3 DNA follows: TGTGCCAGCAGCTTCCTGACAGGGAATGGCTACACCTTC.

The CDR3 bases are TGTGCCAGCAGTTTAACGGTGGAGGATACGCAGTATTTT. Its translation is CASSLTVEDTQYF. This sequence joins TRBV27 and TRBJ2-3; D unclear. CDR1 and CDR2 (germline): MNHEY, SMNVEV (reference sequence). The CDR3 has 13 residues. The V end was cut by 2 bases, the J end by 6 bases, with 9 bases between.

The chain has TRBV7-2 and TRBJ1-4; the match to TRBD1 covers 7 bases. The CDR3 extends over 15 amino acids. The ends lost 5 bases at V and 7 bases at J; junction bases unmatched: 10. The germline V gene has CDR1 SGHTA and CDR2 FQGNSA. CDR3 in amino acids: CASSPKGQVSEKLFF. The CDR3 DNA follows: TGTGCCAGCAGCCCGAAAGGACAGGTAAGTGAAAAACTGTTTTTT.

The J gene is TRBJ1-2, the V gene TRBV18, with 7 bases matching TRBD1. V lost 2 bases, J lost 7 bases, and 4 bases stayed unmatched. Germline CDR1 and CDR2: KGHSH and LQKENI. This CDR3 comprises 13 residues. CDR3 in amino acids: CASSPEGAGGYTF. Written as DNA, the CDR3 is TGTGCCAGCTCACCAGAGGGGGCTGGTGGCTACACCTTC. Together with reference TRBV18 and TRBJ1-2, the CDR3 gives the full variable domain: NAGVMQNPRHLVRRRGQEARLRCSPMKGHSHVYWYRQLPEEGLKFMVYLQKENIIDESGMPKERFSAEFPKEGPSILRIQQVVRGDSAAYFCASSPEGAGGYTFGSGTRLTVV.

The chain's CDR3 is CASTSTLTPRDAEQYF. The CDR3 nucleotides are TGTGCCAGCACCTCTACTCTGACCCCCAGGGACGCCGAGCAGTACTTC. The rearrangement links TRBV28 to TRBJ2-7, with D perhaps given as TRBD1 or TRBD2 (5 bases each). The V and J ends lost 7 bases and 6 bases respectively, with 25 bases between them. This CDR3 is built from 16 residues. Looked up from germline, CDR1 is MDHEN and CDR2 is SYDVKM. Full variable domain (remainder filled in from reference TRBV28 and TRBJ2-7): DVKVTQSSRYLVKRTGEKVFLECVQDMDHENMFWYRQDPGLGLRLIYFSYDVKMKEKGDIPEGYSVSREKKERFSLILESASTNQTSMYLCASTSTLTPRDAEQYFGPGTRLTVT.

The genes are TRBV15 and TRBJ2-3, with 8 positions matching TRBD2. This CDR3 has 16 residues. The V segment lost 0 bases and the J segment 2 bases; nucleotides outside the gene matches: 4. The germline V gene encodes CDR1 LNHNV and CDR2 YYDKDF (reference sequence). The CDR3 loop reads CATSRDLAGNTDTQYF. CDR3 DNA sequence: TGTGCCACCAGCAGAGATCTAGCGGGTAACACAGATACGCAGTATTTT.

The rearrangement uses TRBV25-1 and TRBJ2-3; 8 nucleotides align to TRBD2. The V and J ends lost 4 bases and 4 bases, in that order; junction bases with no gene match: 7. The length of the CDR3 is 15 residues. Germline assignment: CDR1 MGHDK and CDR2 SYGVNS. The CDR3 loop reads CASSGQREFADTQYF. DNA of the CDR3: TGTGCCAGCAGTGGCCAGCGGGAGTTCGCAGATACGCAGTATTTT.

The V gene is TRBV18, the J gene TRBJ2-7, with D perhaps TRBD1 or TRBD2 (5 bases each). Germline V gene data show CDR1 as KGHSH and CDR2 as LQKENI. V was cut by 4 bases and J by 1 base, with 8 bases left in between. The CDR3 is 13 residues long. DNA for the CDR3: TGTGCCAGCTCACGGGGGAGTTCCTACGAGCAGTACTTC. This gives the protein CASSRGSSYEQYF.

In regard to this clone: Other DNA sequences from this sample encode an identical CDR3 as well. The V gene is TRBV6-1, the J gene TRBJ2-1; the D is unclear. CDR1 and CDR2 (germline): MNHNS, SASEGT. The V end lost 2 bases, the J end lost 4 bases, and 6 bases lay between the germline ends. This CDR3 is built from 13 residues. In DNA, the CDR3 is TGTGCCAGCAGTGAACTGTCGTACAATGAGCAGTTCTTC. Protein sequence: CASSELSYNEQFF.

CDR3 sequence: CAISPQGTHGNQPQHF. The CDR3 DNA follows: TGTGCCATCAGCCCTCAGGGGACCCATGGCAATCAGCCCCAGCATTTT. V is TRBV10-3 and J is TRBJ1-5; weak D call: TRBD1 (6 bases). Germline V gene sequence: CDR1 ENHRY, CDR2 SYGVKD. Trimming took 6 bases from V and 2 from J, leaving 17 bases between them. The CDR3 has 16 amino acids.